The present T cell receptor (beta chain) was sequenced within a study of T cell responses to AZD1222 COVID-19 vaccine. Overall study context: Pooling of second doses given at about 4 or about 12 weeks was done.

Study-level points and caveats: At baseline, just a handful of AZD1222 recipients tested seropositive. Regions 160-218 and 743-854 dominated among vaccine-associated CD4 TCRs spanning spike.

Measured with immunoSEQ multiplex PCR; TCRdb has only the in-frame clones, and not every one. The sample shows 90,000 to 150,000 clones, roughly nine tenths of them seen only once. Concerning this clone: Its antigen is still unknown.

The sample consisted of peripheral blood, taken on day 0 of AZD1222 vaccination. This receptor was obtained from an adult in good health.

CDR3 nucleotide sequence: TGTGCCAGCAGTTACTCGTCTGGGGGAAAACTGTTTTTT. Its translation: CASSYSSGGKLFF. The chain links TRBV6-5 to TRBJ1-4; possible D gene TRBD1, 5 bases. This CDR3 contains 13 residues. The germline V and J ends were trimmed by 0 bases and 10 bases, with 9 bases remaining between them. Germline-derived CDR1 and CDR2 are MNHEY and SVGAGI.